These 19 T cell receptor beta chains share one sample of origin, sequenced in a study of cytomegalovirus exposure and HLA in healthy donors. TCRdb's copy holds only in-frame clones and misses some; the assay was immunoSEQ multiplex PCR. Of 150,000 to 200,000 clones in the sample, just under 90% are singletons; the top ten hold about a tenth. Sequencing used PBMCs. The receptors shown here come from a woman in her late teens or twenties in good health and CMV-seropositive.

This clone was seen only once. This chain uses TRBV19 with TRBJ2-2, with 7 bases lining up with TRBD1. V lost 6 bases, J lost 4 bases, and 8 bases stayed unmatched. The CDR3 sequence is 15 residues long. CDR1 and CDR2 (germline): LNHDA, SQIVND (reference sequence). The CDR3 spells CASSPPGQITGELFF. DNA of the CDR3: TGTGCCAGTAGCCCTCCGGGACAGATCACCGGGGAGCTGTTTTTT. The full variable domain, completed using reference TRBV19 and TRBJ2-2, is DGGITQSPKYLFRKEGQNVTLSCEQNLNHDAMYWYRQDPGQGLRLIYYSQIVNDFQKGDIAEGYSVSREKKESFPLTVTSAQKNPTAFYLCASSPPGQITGELFFGEGSRLTVL.

The chain employs TRBV30 and TRBJ2-3; 8 positions agree with TRBD2. V gave up 0 bases and J gave up 2 bases; unmatched junction bases: 4. Germline values: CDR1 GTSNPN, CDR2 SVGIG (reference sequence). The CDR3 is made up of 15 amino acids. The CDR3: CAWSVTSGYTDTQYF. For the CDR3, the DNA is TGTGCCTGGAGTGTCACTAGCGGATACACAGATACGCAGTATTTT.

V gene TRBV27 combines with J gene TRBJ1-5, with unresolved D. Trimming shortened V by 0 bases and J by 7 bases, and 7 bases separated the two germline ends. This CDR3 contains 13 residues. Germline values: CDR1 MNHEY, CDR2 SMNVEV (reference sequence). CDR3 sequence (DNA): TGTGCCAGCAGTTTATCCCCGGGACAGCCCCAGCATTTT. This translates into CASSLSPGQPQHF.

There are a few counts of this clone. The chain couples TRBV7-3 to TRBJ2-3; 10 positions match TRBD2. This CDR3 has 15 residues. Germline CDR1 SGHTA, CDR2 FQGTGA. Unmatched junction bases numbered 2, after V lost 3 bases and J lost 2 bases. CDR3 DNA: TGTGCCAGCAGCTTCCTAGCGGGAGCCACAGATACGCAGTATTTT. It encodes CASSFLAGATDTQYF. Full variable domain (remainder filled in from reference TRBV7-3 and TRBJ2-3): GAGVSQTPSNKVTEKGKYVELRCDPISGHTALYWYRQSLGQGPEFLIYFQGTGAADDSGLPNDRFFAVRPEGSVSTLKIQRTERGDSAVYLCASSFLAGATDTQYFGPGTRLTVL.

The chain carries TRBV2 and TRBJ2-7; 9 nucleotides agree with TRBD2. The CDR3 runs to 14 residues. Per the germline V gene, CDR1 is SNHLY and CDR2 is FYNNEI. The V segment lost 6 bases and the J segment 1 base; nucleotides outside the gene matches: 4. The CDR3 sequence: CASRDSGGSYEQYF. The CDR3 DNA sequence: TGTGCCAGCAGAGATAGCGGGGGTTCCTACGAGCAGTACTTC.

V gene TRBV29-1 combines with J gene TRBJ2-3; possibly TRBD1 for D (5 bases). This CDR3 is built from 11 residues. Trimming shortened V by 6 bases and J by 1 base, and 5 bases separated the two germline ends. Per germline, CDR1 SQVTM and CDR2 ANQGSEA. CDR3 region: CSVGGTDTQYF. In DNA, the CDR3 is TGCAGCGTAGGGGGCACAGATACGCAGTATTTT.

This sequence joins TRBV27 and TRBJ2-7; 7 nucleotides match TRBD1. Germline V CDR1 and CDR2: MNHEY, SMNVEV (reference sequence). This CDR3 contains 14 residues. V was pared by 5 bases and J by 0 bases, with 4 bases of the junction left unmatched. CDR3 in DNA: TGTGCCAGCAGTAGGGACAGAAACTCCTACGAGCAGTACTTC. Protein product: CASSRDRNSYEQYF.

The chain has TRBV10-3 and TRBJ2-3; the match to TRBD1 covers 7 bases. This CDR3 has 14 residues. In germline, CDR1 is ENHRY, CDR2 SYGVKD. The V and J ends lost 6 bases and 0 bases, in that order; junction bases with no gene match: 3. CDR3 bases: TGTGCCATCAGGAACAGGGGAAGCACAGATACGCAGTATTTT. Its translation is CAIRNRGSTDTQYF.

This chain uses TRBV27 with TRBJ2-3, with 10 bases aligning to TRBD2. The germline CDR1 and CDR2 sequences are MNHEY and SMNVEV (reference sequence). CDR3 length: 15 residues. Unmatched junction bases numbered 3, after V lost 0 bases and J lost 6 bases. DNA of the CDR3: TGTGCCAGCAGTTTATCCCTAGCGGGAGCCGATACGCAGTATTTT. Its protein product is CASSLSLAGADTQYF.

V usage is TRBV18 and J usage is TRBJ2-2; 10 bases are shared with TRBD2. The CDR3 runs to 17 residues. J gave up 0 bases and V 6 bases, and 7 bases lay outside the gene matches. The germline V gene encodes CDR1 KGHSH and CDR2 LQKENI. The CDR3 protein is CASSPPSGSANTGELFF. For the CDR3, the DNA is TGTGCCAGCTCTCCCCCTAGCGGGAGTGCGAACACCGGGGAGCTGTTTTTT.

In its sample, this clone was seen once. The chain links TRBV7-3 to TRBJ2-2, with 12 positions matching TRBD2. Germline V lookup: CDR1 SGHTA, CDR2 FQGTGA. Trimming at V came to 4 bases and at J to 6 bases, leaving 6 bases not matched to a gene. This CDR3 is built from 16 residues. Written as DNA, the CDR3 is TGTGCCAGCAGCTCCCCTAGCGGGAGGGCCCCCGGGGAGCTGTTTTTT. Protein sequence: CASSSPSGRAPGELFF.

The V and J genes are TRBV10-2 and TRBJ2-1; possible D gene TRBD1, 5 bases. In germline, CDR1 is WSHSY, CDR2 SAAADI. The ends were cut back, 4 bases at V and 10 bases at J, with 14 bases in the middle. The CDR3 loop spans 13 amino acids. CDR3 protein: CASSATVGYEQFF. The CDR3 nucleotides are TGCGCCAGCAGTGCGACAGTCGGGTACGAGCAGTTCTTC.

CDR3 in DNA: TGTGCCAGCAGCGTAGATGGTACTACTTATGGCTACACCTTC. Protein sequence: CASSVDGTTYGYTF. V and J are TRBV9 and TRBJ1-2; D not resolved. The V and J ends lost 0 bases and 5 bases respectively, with 11 bases between them. CDR1 is SGDLS, CDR2 YYNGEE, per germline. CDR3 length equals 14 residues.

The chain uses TRBV30 and TRBJ1-1; 9 bases fit TRBD1. J gave up 10 bases and V 6 bases, and 6 bases lay outside the gene matches. CDR1 GTSNPN and CDR2 SVGIG come from the germline V gene (reference sequence). There are 11 residues in the CDR3. The CDR3 spells CACYRGRRAFF. CDR3 in DNA: TGTGCCTGCTACAGGGGGCGCCGAGCTTTCTTT.

V gene TRBV28 combines with J gene TRBJ2-7; D possibly corresponds to TRBD1 (5 bases). The CDR3 spans 16 residues. Germline CDR1 MDHEN, CDR2 SYDVKM. V was trimmed by 6 bases and J by 7 bases, leaving 25 bases between them. CDR3 nucleotide sequence: TGTGCCAGCAGCCTTGGGGCGGTCAGGGCTTACTTGGAGCAGTACTTC. It encodes CASSLGAVRAYLEQYF.

The chain has TRBV5-1 and TRBJ2-3, with D perhaps matching TRBD1 (6 bases). Germline CDR1 reads SGHRS; CDR2 reads YFSETQ. The CDR3 has 16 residues. The germline V and J ends were trimmed by 3 bases and 0 bases, with 14 bases remaining between them. The chain's CDR3 is CASSSTGPGSTDTQYF. The CDR3 DNA follows: TGCGCCAGCAGCTCGACAGGCCCCGGGAGCACAGATACGCAGTATTTT.

With respect to this clone: The same CDR3 can be traced to other DNA sequences in this sample. The chain's CDR3 is CASSETGYNEQFF. The CDR3 DNA follows: TGCGCCAGCAGTGAGACAGGGTACAATGAGCAGTTCTTC. This chain links TRBV10-1 with TRBJ2-1; tentatively, D is TRBD1 (6 bases). The CDR3 sequence is 13 residues long. Germline V gene lookup returns CDR1 WNHNN and CDR2 SYGVQD (reference sequence). V was pared by 2 bases and J by 4 bases, with 6 bases between.

The chain links TRBV7-2 to TRBJ1-4, with 7 bases matching TRBD1. The CDR3 has 14 residues. After removal of 7 bases from V and 4 bases from J, the junction contained 6 bases not matched to a gene. Germline assignment: CDR1 SGHTA and CDR2 FQGNSA. CDR3 region: CASTFDRVNEKLFF. The CDR3 bases are TGTGCCAGCACCTTCGACAGGGTTAATGAAAAACTGTTTTTT. Full variable domain (remainder filled in from reference TRBV7-2 and TRBJ1-4): GAGVSQSPSNKVTEKGKDVELRCDPISGHTALYWYRQSLGQGLEFLIYFQGNSAPDKSGLPSDRFSAERTGGSVSTLTIQRTQQEDSAVYLCASTFDRVNEKLFFGSGTQLSVL.

The CDR3 DNA sequence: TGCGCCAGCAGCTTAGGGGTGAACGAGCCTGAAGCTTTCTTT. Its translation: CASSLGVNEPEAFF. The genes are TRBV5-1 and TRBJ1-1; a weak D match, TRBD1 (5 bases). The V gene's germline CDR1 is SGHRS and CDR2 YFSETQ. V was pared by 2 bases and J by 6 bases, with 14 bases between. The CDR3 sequence is 14 residues long.